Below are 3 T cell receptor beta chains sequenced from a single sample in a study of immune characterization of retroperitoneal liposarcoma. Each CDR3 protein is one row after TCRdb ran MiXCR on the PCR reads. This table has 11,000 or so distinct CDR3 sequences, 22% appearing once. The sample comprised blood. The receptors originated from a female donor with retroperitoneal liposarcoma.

CDR3 DNA sequence: TGTGCCAGCAGTTACCGGGACGTGCGAACCTACGAGCAGTACTTC. Translating gives CASSYRDVRTYEQYF. J is TRBJ2-1 and V is TRBV6-6, with D possibly called TRBD1 or TRBD2 (5 bases each). The J call may be faulty, since TRBJ2-7 better matches the DNA end. In germline, CDR1 is MNHNY, CDR2 SVGAGI (reference sequence). The CDR3 has 15 amino acids.

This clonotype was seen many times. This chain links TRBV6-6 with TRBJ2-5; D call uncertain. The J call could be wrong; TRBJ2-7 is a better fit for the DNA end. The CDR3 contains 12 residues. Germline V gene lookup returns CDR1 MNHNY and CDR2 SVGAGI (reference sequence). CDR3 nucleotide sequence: TGTGCCAGCAGTTACTCGCGTTACGAGCAGTACTTC. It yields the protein CASSYSRYEQYF.

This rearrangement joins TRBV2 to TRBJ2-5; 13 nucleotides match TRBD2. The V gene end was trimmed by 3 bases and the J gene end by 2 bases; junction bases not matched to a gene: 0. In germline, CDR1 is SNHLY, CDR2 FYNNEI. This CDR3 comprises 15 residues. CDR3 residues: CASSEGLAGQETQYF. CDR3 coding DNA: TGTGCCAGCAGTGAGGGACTAGCGGGACAAGAGACCCAGTACTTC.